The source of this TCR beta chain is a study of CD8 T cells in ankylosing spondylitis. J lost 2 bases, V lost 1 base, and 13 bases had no gene match. There are 19 residues in the CDR3. The germline gives CDR1 SGHVS, CDR2 FNYEAQ. TCRdb redid the calling of the 5' RACE reads with MiXCR, one entry per CDR3 protein. The sample consists of approximately 350,000 distinct CDR3 sequences, approximately 22% of them appearing once. The chain recombines TRBV7-6 with TRBJ2-3, with TRBD2 identical over 9 bases. The specimen sequenced was blood, either unsorted or a sorted T cell fraction (not recorded which). The TCR sequence derives from a male donor with ankylosing spondylitis or in good health (not recorded which). The CDR3 DNA sequence: TGTGCCAGCAGCTTAGAAGTAGCGGGGGTACTTCGAAACACAGATACGCAGTATTTT. Amino acids: CASSLEVAGVLRNTDTQYF. Filled out from reference TRBV7-6 and TRBJ2-3, the complete variable domain reads GAGVSQSPRYKVTKRGQDVALRCDPISGHVSLYWYRQALGQGPEFLTYFNYEAQQDKSGLPNDRFSAERPEGSISTLTIQRTEQRDSAMYRCASSLEVAGVLRNTDTQYFGPGTRLTVL.